This T cell receptor beta chain was recorded in a study of blood T cell repertoires in COVID-19. Looking at the study overall: Both acute and convalescent COVID-19 samples were obtained from the United States, Italy and Spain.

Per the authors' pipeline: The authors estimated nucleated cell counts from reference gene primer amplification. Data came from immunoSEQ multiplex PCR; TCRdb stores just in-frame clones and leaves some out. The V and J calls and the clone size are those of that table, but D and trimming were determined from the DNA. Here the sample spans about 180,000 clones, roughly 85% being singletons. The V and J ends lost 8 bases and 7 bases, in that order; junction bases with no gene match: 7. This CDR3 is built from 13 residues. The germline V gene has CDR1 LNHDA and CDR2 SQIVND (reference sequence). The sequenced sample was peripheral blood. V is TRBV19 and J is TRBJ1-2, with 10 bases identical to TRBD1. This receptor was obtained from a man in his fifties or sixties with active or convalescent COVID-19. This chain's CDR3 is CASSDRGPRGYTF. The DNA for the CDR3 is TGTGCCAGTTCCGACAGGGGGCCCCGTGGCTACACCTTC.